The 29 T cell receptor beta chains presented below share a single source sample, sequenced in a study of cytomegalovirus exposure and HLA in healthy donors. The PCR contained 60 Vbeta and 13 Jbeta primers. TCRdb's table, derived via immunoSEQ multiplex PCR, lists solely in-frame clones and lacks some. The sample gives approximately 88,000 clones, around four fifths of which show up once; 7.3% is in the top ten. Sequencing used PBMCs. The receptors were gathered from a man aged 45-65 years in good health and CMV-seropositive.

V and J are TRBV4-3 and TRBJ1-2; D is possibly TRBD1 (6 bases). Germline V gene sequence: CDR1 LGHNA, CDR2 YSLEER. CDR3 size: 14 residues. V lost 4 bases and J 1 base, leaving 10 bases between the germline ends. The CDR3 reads CASSLAGDNYGYTF. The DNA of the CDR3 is TGCGCCAGCAGCCTGGCAGGGGATAACTATGGCTACACCTTC.

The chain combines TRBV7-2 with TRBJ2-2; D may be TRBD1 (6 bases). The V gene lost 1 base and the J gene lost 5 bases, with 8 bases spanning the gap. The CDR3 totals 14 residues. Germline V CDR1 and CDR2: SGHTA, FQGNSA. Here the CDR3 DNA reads TGTGCCAGCAGCTTAGGGCAGGGGACCGGGGAGCTGTTTTTT. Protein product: CASSLGQGTGELFF.

The CDR3 here is CATTGGLTDTQYF. The DNA of the CDR3 is TGTGCCACGACGGGGGGGCTCACAGATACGCAGTATTTT. The chain combines TRBV10-3 with TRBJ2-3; 8 bases are shared with TRBD2. The CDR3 runs to 13 residues. Germline CDR1 reads ENHRY; CDR2 reads SYGVKD. The V segment lost 10 bases and the J segment 2 bases; nucleotides outside the gene matches: 5.

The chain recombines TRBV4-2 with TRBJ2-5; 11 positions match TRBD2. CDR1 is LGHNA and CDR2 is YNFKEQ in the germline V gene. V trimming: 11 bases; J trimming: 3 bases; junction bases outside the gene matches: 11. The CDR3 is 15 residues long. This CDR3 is CALGALTSGKETQYF. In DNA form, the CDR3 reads TGTGCCCTGGGGGCCTTGACTAGCGGGAAAGAGACCCAGTACTTC.

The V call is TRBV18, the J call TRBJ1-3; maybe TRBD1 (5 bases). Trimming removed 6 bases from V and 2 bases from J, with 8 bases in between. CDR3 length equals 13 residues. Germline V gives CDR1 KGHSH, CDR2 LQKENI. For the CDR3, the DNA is TGTGCCAGCTCCGGGACTCCTGGAAACACCATATATTTT. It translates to CASSGTPGNTIYF. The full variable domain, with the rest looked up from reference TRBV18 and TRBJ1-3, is NAGVMQNPRHLVRRRGQEARLRCSPMKGHSHVYWYRQLPEEGLKFMVYLQKENIIDESGMPKERFSAEFPKEGPSILRIQQVVRGDSAAYFCASSGTPGNTIYFGEGSWLTVV.

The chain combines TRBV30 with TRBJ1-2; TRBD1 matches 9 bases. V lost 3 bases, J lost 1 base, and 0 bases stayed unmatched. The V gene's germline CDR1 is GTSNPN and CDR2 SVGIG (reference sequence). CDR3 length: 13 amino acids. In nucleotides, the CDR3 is TGTGCCTGGAGGACAGGGGGTAACTATGGCTACACCTTC. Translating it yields CAWRTGGNYGYTF.

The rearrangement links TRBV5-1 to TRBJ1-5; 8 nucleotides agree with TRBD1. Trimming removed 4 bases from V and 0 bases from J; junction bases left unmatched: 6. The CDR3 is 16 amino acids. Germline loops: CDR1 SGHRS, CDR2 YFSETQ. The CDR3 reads CASSPGQENSNQPQHF. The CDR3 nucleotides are TGCGCCAGCAGCCCGGGACAGGAAAATAGCAATCAGCCCCAGCATTTT.

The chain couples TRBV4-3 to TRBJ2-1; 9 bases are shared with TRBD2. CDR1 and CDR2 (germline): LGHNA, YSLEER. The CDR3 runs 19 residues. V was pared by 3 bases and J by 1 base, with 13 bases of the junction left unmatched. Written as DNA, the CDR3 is TGCGCCAGCAGCCACGCTAGCGGGGTAAGTCGTCGGTCCTACAATGAGCAGTTCTTC. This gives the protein CASSHASGVSRRSYNEQFF.

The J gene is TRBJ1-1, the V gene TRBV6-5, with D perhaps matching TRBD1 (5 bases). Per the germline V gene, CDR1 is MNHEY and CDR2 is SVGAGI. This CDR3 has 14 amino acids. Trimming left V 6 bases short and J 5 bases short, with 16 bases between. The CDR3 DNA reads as TGTGCCAGCAGCCCCACCTACGGGGGAACTGAAGCTTTCTTT. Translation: CASSPTYGGTEAFF.

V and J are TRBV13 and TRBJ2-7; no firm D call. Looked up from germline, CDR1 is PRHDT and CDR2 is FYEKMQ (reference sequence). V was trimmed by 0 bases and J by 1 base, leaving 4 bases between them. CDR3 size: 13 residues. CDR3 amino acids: CASSLGLSYEQYF. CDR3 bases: TGTGCCAGCAGCTTAGGCCTGTCCTACGAGCAGTACTTC.

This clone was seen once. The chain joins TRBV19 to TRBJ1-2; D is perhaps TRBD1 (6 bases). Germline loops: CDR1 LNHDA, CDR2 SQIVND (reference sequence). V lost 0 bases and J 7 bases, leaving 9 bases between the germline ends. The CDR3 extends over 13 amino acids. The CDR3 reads CASSIDGQSGYTF. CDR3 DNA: TGTGCCAGTAGTATAGATGGACAGAGTGGCTACACCTTC. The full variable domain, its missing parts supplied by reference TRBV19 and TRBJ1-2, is DGGITQSPKYLFRKEGQNVTLSCEQNLNHDAMYWYRQDPGQGLRLIYYSQIVNDFQKGDIAEGYSVSREKKESFPLTVTSAQKNPTAFYLCASSIDGQSGYTFGSGTRLTVV.

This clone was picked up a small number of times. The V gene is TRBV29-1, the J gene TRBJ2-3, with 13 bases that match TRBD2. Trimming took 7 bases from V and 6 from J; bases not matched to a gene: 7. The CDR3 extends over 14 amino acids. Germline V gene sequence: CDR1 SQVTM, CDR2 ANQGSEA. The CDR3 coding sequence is TGCAGCGCGGGGACTAGCGGGGCGGGGGATACGCAGTATTTT. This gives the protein CSAGTSGAGDTQYF.

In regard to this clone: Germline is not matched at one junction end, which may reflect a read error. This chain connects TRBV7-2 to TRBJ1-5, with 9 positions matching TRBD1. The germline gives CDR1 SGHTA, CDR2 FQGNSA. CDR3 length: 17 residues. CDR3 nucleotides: TGTGCCAGCAGCGCGGAACAGGGGGCCTATAGCAATCAGCCCCAGAATTTT. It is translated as CASSAEQGAYSNQPQNF. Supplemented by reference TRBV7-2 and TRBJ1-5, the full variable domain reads GAGVSQSPSNKVTEKGKDVELRCDPISGHTALYWYRQSLGQGLEFLIYFQGNSAPDKSGLPSDRFSAERTGGSVSTLTIQRTQQEDSAVYLCASSAEQGAYSNQPQNFGDGTRLSIL.

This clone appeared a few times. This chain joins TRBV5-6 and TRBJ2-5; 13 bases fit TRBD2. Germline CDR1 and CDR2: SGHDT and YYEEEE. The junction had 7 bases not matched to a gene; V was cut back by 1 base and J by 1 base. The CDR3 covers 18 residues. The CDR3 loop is CASSLTSGGAGLQETQYF. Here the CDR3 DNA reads TGTGCCAGCAGCTTGACTAGCGGGGGGGCGGGGCTCCAAGAGACCCAGTACTTC.

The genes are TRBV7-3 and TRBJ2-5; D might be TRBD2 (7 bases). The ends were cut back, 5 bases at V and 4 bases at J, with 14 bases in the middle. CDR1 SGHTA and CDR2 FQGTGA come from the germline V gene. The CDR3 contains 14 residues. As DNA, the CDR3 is TGTGCCAGCAGCGGCGGGGGCCTGGGAGAGACCCAGTACTTC. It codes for CASSGGGLGETQYF.

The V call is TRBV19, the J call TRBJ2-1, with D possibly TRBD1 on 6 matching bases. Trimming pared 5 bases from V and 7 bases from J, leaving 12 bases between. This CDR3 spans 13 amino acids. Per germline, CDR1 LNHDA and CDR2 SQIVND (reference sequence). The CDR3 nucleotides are TGTGCCAGTAGTGGTCAGGGGCGTAATGAGCAGTTCTTC. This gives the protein CASSGQGRNEQFF.

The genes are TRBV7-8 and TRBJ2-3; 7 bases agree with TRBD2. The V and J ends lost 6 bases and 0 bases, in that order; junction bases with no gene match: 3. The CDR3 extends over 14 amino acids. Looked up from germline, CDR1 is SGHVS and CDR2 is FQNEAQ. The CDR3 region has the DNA TGTGCCAGCAGGAAGCGGGGTAGCACAGATACGCAGTATTTT. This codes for CASRKRGSTDTQYF.

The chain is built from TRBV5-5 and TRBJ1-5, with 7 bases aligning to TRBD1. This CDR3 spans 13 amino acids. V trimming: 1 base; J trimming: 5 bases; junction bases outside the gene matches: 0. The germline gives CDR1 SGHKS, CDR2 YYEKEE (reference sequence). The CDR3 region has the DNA TGTGCCAGCAGCTTGACAGGGGATCAGCCCCAGCATTTT. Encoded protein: CASSLTGDQPQHF.

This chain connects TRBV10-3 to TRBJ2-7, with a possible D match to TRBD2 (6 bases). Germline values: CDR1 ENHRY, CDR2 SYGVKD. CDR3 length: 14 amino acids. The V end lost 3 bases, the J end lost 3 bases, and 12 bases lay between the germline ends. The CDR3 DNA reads TGTGCCATCAGTGATCGGGAGACGGGCTACGAGCAGTACTTC. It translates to CAISDRETGYEQYF.

CDR3 in amino acids: CASSLTGVGATEAFF. The CDR3 bases are TGTGCCAGCAGTCTGACAGGGGTCGGTGCCACTGAAGCTTTCTTT. This chain uses TRBV28 with TRBJ1-1; 8 positions match TRBD1. Trimming took 5 bases from V and 4 from J; bases not matched to a gene: 9. This CDR3 region has 15 residues. The V gene's germline CDR1 is MDHEN and CDR2 SYDVKM.

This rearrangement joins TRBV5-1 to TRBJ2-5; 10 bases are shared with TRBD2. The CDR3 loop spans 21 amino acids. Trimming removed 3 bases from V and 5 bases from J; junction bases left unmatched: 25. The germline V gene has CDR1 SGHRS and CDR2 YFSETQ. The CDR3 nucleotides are TGCGCCAGCAGCTCGACGACAGGGATCTTTATGACTAGCGGGTCCAGGGAGACCCAGTACTTC. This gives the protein CASSSTTGIFMTSGSRETQYF.

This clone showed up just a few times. CDR3 protein: CASSERGGPAYGYTF. CDR3 coding DNA: TGTGCCAGCAGTGAAAGGGGCGGACCTGCCTATGGCTACACCTTC. The chain is built from TRBV6-1 and TRBJ1-2; D might be TRBD1 (5 bases). Germline CDR1 and CDR2: MNHNS and SASEGT. Trimming stripped 2 bases from V and 4 bases from J, with 14 bases between. The CDR3 sequence is 15 residues long.

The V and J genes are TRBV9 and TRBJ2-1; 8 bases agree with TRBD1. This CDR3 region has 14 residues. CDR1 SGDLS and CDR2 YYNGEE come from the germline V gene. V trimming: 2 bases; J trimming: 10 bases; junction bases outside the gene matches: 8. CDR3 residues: CASSVGTGSYEQFF. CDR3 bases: TGTGCCAGCAGCGTGGGGACAGGCTCCTACGAGCAGTTCTTC.

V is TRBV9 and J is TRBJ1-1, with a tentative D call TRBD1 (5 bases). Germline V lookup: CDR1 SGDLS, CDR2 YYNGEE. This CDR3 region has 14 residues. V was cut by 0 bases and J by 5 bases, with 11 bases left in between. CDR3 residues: CASSVAGIRTEAFF. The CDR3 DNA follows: TGTGCCAGCAGCGTAGCAGGGATCCGTACTGAAGCTTTCTTT.

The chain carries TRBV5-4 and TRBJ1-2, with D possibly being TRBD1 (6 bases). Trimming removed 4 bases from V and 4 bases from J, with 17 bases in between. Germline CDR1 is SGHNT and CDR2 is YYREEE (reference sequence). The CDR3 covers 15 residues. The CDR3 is CASSHGGAPSYGYTF. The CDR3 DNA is TGTGCCAGCAGCCACGGGGGGGCCCCCTCCTATGGCTACACCTTC.

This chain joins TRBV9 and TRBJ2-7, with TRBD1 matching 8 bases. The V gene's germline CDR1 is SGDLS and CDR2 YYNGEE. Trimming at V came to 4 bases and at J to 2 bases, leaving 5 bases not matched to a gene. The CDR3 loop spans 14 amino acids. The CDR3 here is CASSLTTGAYEQYF. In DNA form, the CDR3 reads TGTGCCAGCAGCCTAACGACAGGGGCCTACGAGCAGTACTTC.

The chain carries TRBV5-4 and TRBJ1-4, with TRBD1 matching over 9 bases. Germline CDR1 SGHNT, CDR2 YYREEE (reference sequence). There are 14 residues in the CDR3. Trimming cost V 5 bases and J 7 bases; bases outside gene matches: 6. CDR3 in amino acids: CASSSGQGFEKLFF. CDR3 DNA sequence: TGTGCCAGCAGTTCGGGACAGGGTTTTGAAAAACTGTTTTTT.

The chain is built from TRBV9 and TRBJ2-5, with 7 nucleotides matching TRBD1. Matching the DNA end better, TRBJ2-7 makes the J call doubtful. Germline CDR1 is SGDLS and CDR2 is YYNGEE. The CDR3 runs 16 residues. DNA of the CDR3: TGTGCCAGCAGCCCCTACGGGACAGCCATCTCCTACGAGCAGTACTTC. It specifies CASSPYGTAISYEQYF.

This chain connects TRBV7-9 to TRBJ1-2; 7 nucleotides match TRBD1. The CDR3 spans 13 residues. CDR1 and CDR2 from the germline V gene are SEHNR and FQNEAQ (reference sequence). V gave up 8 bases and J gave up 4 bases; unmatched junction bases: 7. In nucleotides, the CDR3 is TGTGCCAGCGGATCACAGGGGTCCTATGGCTACACCTTC. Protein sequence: CASGSQGSYGYTF.